This T cell receptor (beta chain) was sequenced during a study of blood T cell repertoires in COVID-19. Original analysis: Amplification with reference gene primers provided the estimates of nucleated cell counts. This table comes from immunoSEQ multiplex PCR, and its TCRdb copy is limited to in-frame clones, with some not included. V and J calls and clone size are as listed in that table; D and trimming were resolved from the DNA. The data contain under 500,000 clones, around nine tenths of them singletons. Individuals aged 18 to 89 years were recruited from fewer than 30 US areas. Cohorts were based on clinical histories the participants reported. Germline values: CDR1 LGHNA, CDR2 YSLEER. Germline trimming cut 1 base from V and 5 bases from J; bases unmatched to any gene: 10. CDR3 length: 16 amino acids.

Specimen: PBMCs or T cells enriched from blood (not recorded which). The gene calls are TRBV4-3 and TRBJ2-5; 7 positions agree with TRBD1. This clonotype was obtained from a woman between 18 and 29 years old with acute COVID-19. The CDR3, as DNA: TGCGCCAGCAGCCAAGGATCGGCAGGGGGTTCGGAGACCCAGTACTTC. Its translation is CASSQGSAGGSETQYF.